A single sample gave rise to the 18 T cell receptor beta chains below, sequenced in a study of blood T cell repertoires in COVID-19. Using immunoSEQ multiplex PCR, the repertoire was profiled, and TCRdb retains in-frame clones only, with some absent. The data contain tens of thousands of clones, over 80% of them singletons. The specimen was peripheral blood. The receptors derive from a man in his 60s with active COVID-19.

The chain couples TRBV6-5 to TRBJ2-1; 10 nucleotides line up with TRBD2. Trimming removed 3 bases from V and 5 bases from J; junction bases left unmatched: 7. Germline V gives CDR1 MNHEY, CDR2 SVGAGI. CDR3 length: 16 amino acids. The CDR3 spells CASSYRASGSHNEQFF. The CDR3 region has the DNA TGTGCCAGCAGTTATCGCGCTAGCGGGAGTCACAATGAGCAGTTCTTC.

The V call is TRBV5-1, the J call TRBJ2-7, with a weak D call TRBD2 (6 bases). Trimming took off 1 base at V and 2 bases at J, with 10 bases between the two ends. The CDR3 loop spans 14 amino acids. CDR1 and CDR2 from the germline V gene are SGHRS and YFSETQ. CDR3 residues: CASSLSAGTYEQYF. In DNA, the CDR3 is TGCGCCAGCAGCTTGTCTGCGGGGACCTACGAGCAGTACTTC.

The gene calls are TRBV6-5 and TRBJ2-1; D gene ambiguous. Trimming shortened V by 3 bases and J by 4 bases, and 16 bases separated the two germline ends. This CDR3 is 16 amino acids long. Germline V gene lookup returns CDR1 MNHEY and CDR2 SVGAGI. This CDR3 is CASSYKSTENYNEQFF. Here the CDR3 DNA reads TGTGCCAGCAGTTATAAGAGCACAGAAAATTACAATGAGCAGTTCTTC.

This chain links TRBV5-5 with TRBJ2-3; no firm D call. Per germline, CDR1 SGHKS and CDR2 YYEKEE (reference sequence). The V end lost 3 bases, the J end lost 3 bases, and 11 bases lay between the germline ends. The length of the CDR3 is 14 residues. CDR3 nucleotides: TGTGCCAGCAGCTGGGCCGATCCGACAGATACGCAGTATTTT. This gives the protein CASSWADPTDTQYF. Full variable domain (outside the CDR3, taken from reference TRBV5-5 and TRBJ2-3): DAGVTQSPTHLIKTRGQQVTLRCSPISGHKSVSWYQQVLGQGPQFIFQYYEKEERGRGNFPDRFSARQFPNYSSELNVNALLLGDSALYLCASSWADPTDTQYFGPGTRLTVL.

The rearrangement links TRBV28 to TRBJ2-7, with TRBD1 identical over 7 bases. Germline V gene data show CDR1 as MDHEN and CDR2 as SYDVKM. The CDR3 runs to 14 residues. V lost 6 bases, J lost 1 base, and 6 bases stayed unmatched. This chain's CDR3 is CASSPRQGSYEQYF. The CDR3 DNA reads TGTGCCAGCAGCCCCCGACAGGGTTCCTACGAGCAGTACTTC.

The chain recombines TRBV6-2 or TRBV6-3 with TRBJ2-1; D is perhaps TRBD2 (5 bases). The CDR3 spans 17 residues. The V end was cut by 0 bases, the J end by 0 bases, with 12 bases between. Germline-derived CDR1 and CDR2 are MNHEY and SVGEGT. CDR3 protein: CASSYSIARSSYNEQFF. CDR3 sequence (DNA): TGTGCCAGCAGTTACTCTATAGCGCGGAGCTCCTACAATGAGCAGTTCTTC.

This clone was counted a few times. The genes are TRBV4-2 and TRBJ1-2; D gene uncertain. This CDR3 comprises 15 residues. The V end lost 1 base, the J end lost 2 bases, and 11 bases lay between the germline ends. Germline assignment: CDR1 LGHNA and CDR2 YNFKEQ. The CDR3 loop reads CASSQGEQPNYGYTF. The CDR3 bases are TGTGCCAGCAGCCAAGGTGAACAGCCCAACTATGGCTACACCTTC.

This chain connects TRBV7-9 to TRBJ1-3; D gene unclear. The CDR3 runs 13 residues. V was shortened by 2 bases and J by 4 bases, with 6 bases between the two germline ends. Germline V lookup: CDR1 SEHNR, CDR2 FQNEAQ (reference sequence). The chain's CDR3 is CASSLMEGNTIYF. As DNA, the CDR3 is TGTGCCAGCAGCTTAATGGAGGGAAACACCATATATTTT.

This chain links TRBV12-5 with TRBJ2-2; a weak D match, TRBD2 (6 bases). V gave up 4 bases and J gave up 2 bases, with 14 bases separating them. Germline V lookup: CDR1 LGHNT, CDR2 FRNRAP. The CDR3 runs to 16 residues. CDR3 coding DNA: TGTGCTAGTGGTTGGGGTTATAGCGGAAACACCGGGGAGCTGTTTTTT. Protein sequence: CASGWGYSGNTGELFF.

The V and J genes are TRBV6-2 or TRBV6-3 and TRBJ1-5; 7 nucleotides agree with TRBD1. Germline CDR1 MNHEY, CDR2 SVGEGT. Trimming took 2 bases from V and 2 from J; bases not matched to a gene: 9. The CDR3 is made up of 17 amino acids. The CDR3 bases are TGTGCCAGCAGTTACACCCTACAGGGGCAGGGCAATCAGCCCCAGCATTTT. The encoded protein is CASSYTLQGQGNQPQHF.

The rearrangement uses TRBV28 and TRBJ1-5; 10 bases are a match to TRBD1. The germline V gene has CDR1 MDHEN and CDR2 SYDVKM. Losses at the gene ends were 5 bases for V and 5 bases for J; bases not matched to a gene: 6. The CDR3 has 15 residues. The DNA for the CDR3 is TGTGCCAGCAGTCTCGGGACAGGGGCTCATCAGCCCCAGCATTTT. This translates into CASSLGTGAHQPQHF.

The chain combines TRBV5-8 with TRBJ2-7; possibly TRBD2 for D (6 bases). This CDR3 contains 18 residues. Germline assignment: CDR1 SGHTS and CDR2 YDEGEE. V was shortened by 6 bases and J by 2 bases, with 27 bases between the two germline ends. CDR3 DNA sequence: TGTGCCAGCACCTCGTCGTCCGGTTTACGCGGGGCCACCTACGAGCAGTACTTC. As protein: CASTSSSGLRGATYEQYF.

V gene TRBV7-8 combines with J gene TRBJ2-1; TRBD2 agrees at 12 bases. This CDR3 region has 16 residues. V was clipped by 1 base and J by 12 bases; unmatched bases: 10. CDR1 and CDR2 from the germline V gene are SGHVS and FQNEAQ. This chain's CDR3 is CASSLGLAGAPKGQFF. The DNA of the CDR3 is TGTGCCAGCAGCTTAGGACTAGCGGGGGCCCCGAAGGGGCAGTTCTTC.

V and J are TRBV5-1 and TRBJ2-1; 8 bases fit TRBD2. Germline loops: CDR1 SGHRS, CDR2 YFSETQ. CDR3 length: 16 residues. With V trimmed by 2 bases and J by 4 bases, 8 bases remained unmatched. The CDR3 is CASSLQAGVGYNEQFF. DNA of the CDR3: TGCGCCAGCAGCTTACAAGCGGGAGTCGGGTACAATGAGCAGTTCTTC.

CDR3 protein: CASSLDLAGGRDTQYF. The CDR3, as DNA: TGTGCCAGCAGCTTAGATCTAGCGGGGGGTAGAGATACGCAGTATTTT. This rearrangement joins TRBV7-2 to TRBJ2-3; 11 nucleotides line up with TRBD2. This CDR3 is built from 16 residues. The ends lost 1 base at V and 5 bases at J; junction bases unmatched: 5. CDR1 SGHTA and CDR2 FQGNSA come from the germline V gene.

The chain employs TRBV5-1 and TRBJ1-2; D is unclear. The CDR3 has 14 residues. The germline CDR1 and CDR2 sequences are SGHRS and YFSETQ. The germline V and J ends were trimmed by 4 bases and 5 bases, with 15 bases remaining between them. The CDR3 region is CASSDSGRAYGYTF. The CDR3 DNA sequence: TGCGCCAGCAGCGATTCTGGGAGAGCATATGGCTACACCTTC.

The V call is TRBV5-1, the J call TRBJ2-3; a possible D gene is TRBD1 (6 bases). In germline, CDR1 is SGHRS, CDR2 YFSETQ. This CDR3 region has 14 residues. The V end was cut by 2 bases, the J end by 1 base, with 8 bases between. The CDR3 loop reads CASSLQGRTDTQYF. DNA of the CDR3: TGCGCCAGCAGCTTACAGGGACGCACAGATACGCAGTATTTT.

V gene TRBV6-5 combines with J gene TRBJ1-3; possible D gene TRBD1, 5 bases. The CDR3 spans 15 residues. Trimming removed 0 bases from V and 8 bases from J, with 14 bases in between. The V gene's germline CDR1 is MNHEY and CDR2 SVGAGI. CDR3 sequence: CASSYSKGAVDTIYF. As DNA, the CDR3 is TGTGCCAGCAGTTACTCCAAAGGGGCAGTGGACACCATATATTTT.